These 29 T cell receptor beta chains were all obtained from the same sample, sequenced in a study of somatic mutations in cytotoxic T cells in rheumatoid arthritis. The protocol was immunoSEQ multiplex PCR, while the TCRdb copy is restricted to in-frame clones and leaves out a portion. Of around 15,000 clones listed, 70% to 85% are singletons. Sequencing used CD8+ T cells sorted from blood. The receptors originated from an adult with rheumatoid arthritis.

The V gene is TRBV2, the J gene TRBJ2-7; 9 bases are a match to TRBD1. CDR1 is SNHLY, CDR2 FYNNEI, per germline. The CDR3 runs 14 residues. With V trimmed by 7 bases and J by 5 bases, 9 bases remained unmatched. This chain's CDR3 is CASTRPGTGNEQYF. The CDR3 DNA reads TGTGCCAGCACTCGTCCCGGGACAGGGAACGAGCAGTACTTC. The full variable domain, completed using reference TRBV2 and TRBJ2-7, is EPEVTQTPSHQVTQMGQEVILRCVPISNHLYFYWYRQILGQKVEFLVSFYNNEISEKSEIFDDQFSVERPDGSNFTLKIRSTKLEDSAMYFCASTRPGTGNEQYFGPGTRLTVT.

The chain employs TRBV13 and TRBJ2-3, with 7 bases that match TRBD1. CDR1 and CDR2 (germline): PRHDT, FYEKMQ (reference sequence). The trim removed 4 bases at V and 3 bases at J, leaving 10 bases unmatched. This CDR3 is built from 16 residues. The CDR3 sequence is CASSSDGTASTDTQYF. The CDR3, as DNA: TGTGCCAGCAGCTCTGACGGGACAGCCTCTACAGATACGCAGTATTTT.

This chain uses TRBV19 with TRBJ1-1, with D hard to call. CDR3 length: 13 amino acids. Deletions cut 5 bases from V and 11 bases from J, with 18 bases between. The germline V gene has CDR1 LNHDA and CDR2 SQIVND (reference sequence). In nucleotides, the CDR3 is TGTGCCAGTAGTGAGGACGGGAGGACTCGCGCTTTCTTT. It encodes CASSEDGRTRAFF.

The V gene is TRBV6-5, the J gene TRBJ2-1; D ambiguous. Germline loops: CDR1 MNHEY, CDR2 SVGAGI. There are 14 residues in the CDR3. V was cut by 4 bases and J by 5 bases, with 12 bases left in between. The DNA of the CDR3 is TGTGCCAGCAGTTTCTCCTATGGGAACAATGAGCAGTTCTTC. Translated, it gives CASSFSYGNNEQFF.

V gene TRBV11-2 combines with J gene TRBJ2-3, with TRBD2 matching 13 bases. There are 16 residues in the CDR3. The germline V gene encodes CDR1 SGHAT and CDR2 FQNNGV. V shed 1 base, J shed 3 bases, and the junction held 1 base outside the gene matches. CDR3 in amino acids: CASSLGLAGGTDTQYF. The DNA of the CDR3 is TGTGCCAGCAGCTTAGGACTAGCGGGGGGAACAGATACGCAGTATTTT.

The chain carries TRBV30 and TRBJ2-1; 8 bases are a match to TRBD2. The V gene end was trimmed by 7 bases and the J gene end by 3 bases; junction bases not matched to a gene: 5. The CDR3 contains 13 residues. Germline lookup yields CDR1 GTSNPN and CDR2 SVGIG (reference sequence). CDR3 residues: CALTSGNYNEQFF. The CDR3 nucleotides are TGTGCCTTAACTAGCGGCAACTACAATGAGCAGTTCTTC.

V usage is TRBV5-5 and J usage is TRBJ1-5, with 8 bases identical to TRBD1. The CDR3 covers 15 residues. V was pared by 1 base and J by 6 bases, with 6 bases of the junction left unmatched. CDR1 and CDR2 (germline): SGHKS, YYEKEE (reference sequence). The CDR3 region is CASSLWQGASQPQHF. The CDR3 DNA follows: TGTGCCAGCAGCTTGTGGCAGGGGGCGTCTCAGCCCCAGCATTTT.

This rearrangement joins TRBV9 to TRBJ1-5; tentatively, D is TRBD1 (5 bases). Trimming removed 7 bases from V and 2 bases from J, with 10 bases in between. Germline loops: CDR1 SGDLS, CDR2 YYNGEE. There are 13 residues in the CDR3. This CDR3 is CASGGLGNQPQHF. As DNA, the CDR3 is TGTGCCAGCGGGGGGTTGGGCAATCAGCCCCAGCATTTT.

The rearrangement uses TRBV27 and TRBJ2-5; D is ambiguous. V was cut by 5 bases and J by 2 bases, with 12 bases left in between. Germline CDR1 is MNHEY and CDR2 is SMNVEV (reference sequence). This CDR3 spans 14 amino acids. In DNA form, the CDR3 reads TGTGCCAGCAGTCCAACAGTATTTCAAGAGACCCAGTACTTC. Translated: CASSPTVFQETQYF.

The CDR3 protein is CASSTDRNYYEQYF. CDR3 nucleotides: TGTGCCAGCAGCACGGACCGGAACTACTACGAGCAGTACTTC. The chain links TRBV5-6 to TRBJ2-7; D gene uncertain. CDR1 is SGHDT, CDR2 YYEEEE, per germline. CDR3 length equals 14 residues. The V end was cut by 4 bases, the J end by 3 bases, with 14 bases between.

The rearrangement uses TRBV7-9 and TRBJ1-2; tentative D call: TRBD1 (6 bases). V was pared by 5 bases and J by 4 bases, with 17 bases between. The CDR3 is 15 amino acids. Germline V gene lookup returns CDR1 SEHNR and CDR2 FQNEAQ (reference sequence). The CDR3 spells CASSTAVGGVYGYTF. The CDR3 DNA sequence: TGTGCCAGCAGCACCGCTGTCGGGGGCGTCTATGGCTACACCTTC.

This rearrangement joins TRBV7-9 to TRBJ1-6; TRBD1 aligns across 7 bases. The trim removed 5 bases at V and 7 bases at J, leaving 14 bases unmatched. Germline V lookup: CDR1 SEHNR, CDR2 FQNEAQ (reference sequence). This CDR3 has 17 amino acids. CDR3 in amino acids: CASSTRDSGISNSPLHF. As DNA, the CDR3 is TGTGCCAGCAGCACCCGGGACAGCGGTATTTCGAATTCACCCCTCCACTTT.

The chain couples TRBV28 to TRBJ2-2; D unclear. CDR1 is MDHEN, CDR2 SYDVKM, per germline. V was pared by 3 bases and J by 4 bases, with 15 bases between. The CDR3 loop spans 16 amino acids. As DNA, the CDR3 is TGTGCCAGCAGTTTGGGCCCACATGGTCTCACCGGGGAGCTGTTTTTT. Protein: CASSLGPHGLTGELFF. Full variable domain (outside the CDR3, taken from reference TRBV28 and TRBJ2-2): DVKVTQSSRYLVKRTGEKVFLECVQDMDHENMFWYRQDPGLGLRLIYFSYDVKMKEKGDIPEGYSVSREKKERFSLILESASTNQTSMYLCASSLGPHGLTGELFFGEGSRLTVL.

V and J are TRBV4-1 and TRBJ2-1; the match to TRBD1 covers 8 bases. V was clipped by 5 bases and J by 0 bases; unmatched bases: 3. The CDR3 spans 15 residues. Per the germline V gene, CDR1 is MGHRA and CDR2 is YSYEKL. The CDR3 reads CASSGGQGSYNEQFF. For the CDR3, the DNA is TGCGCCAGCAGCGGAGGACAGGGCTCCTACAATGAGCAGTTCTTC.

This rearrangement joins TRBV12-5 to TRBJ1-2; tentative D call: TRBD1 (6 bases). The CDR3 totals 12 residues. The germline V gene encodes CDR1 LGHNT and CDR2 FRNRAP. Trimming removed 8 bases at V and 6 bases at J, with 13 bases between. The CDR3 bases are TGTGCTAGTAGGGAGGGGGGAAATGGCTACACCTTC. Translation gives CASREGGNGYTF.

In its sample, this clone was seen once. The J gene is TRBJ2-3, the V gene TRBV27; D possibly corresponds to TRBD2 (5 bases). The V and J ends lost 7 bases and 6 bases respectively, with 11 bases between them. This CDR3 region has 12 residues. The V gene's germline CDR1 is MNHEY and CDR2 SMNVEV (reference sequence). The CDR3 DNA reads as TGTGCCAGCAAACTCGGAGGCGATACGCAGTATTTT. This gives the protein CASKLGGDTQYF.

There are a few counts of this clone. This rearrangement joins TRBV6-7 to TRBJ1-5; D gene ambiguous. TRBV6-7 is given ORF status, its function remaining uncertain. Trimming shortened V by 9 bases and J by 11 bases, and 5 bases separated the two germline ends. The CDR3 consists of 8 residues. DNA for the CDR3: TGTGCCAGGGCTGCCCAGCATTTT. This translates into CARAAQHF.

The chain has TRBV4-2 and TRBJ2-3; D is uncertain. V was trimmed by 3 bases and J by 2 bases, leaving 12 bases between them. CDR3 length: 15 amino acids. Germline loops: CDR1 LGHNA, CDR2 YNFKEQ. The CDR3 protein is CASSQARPVTDTQYF. CDR3 nucleotide sequence: TGTGCCAGCAGCCAGGCCAGACCCGTCACAGATACGCAGTATTTT.

The rearrangement links TRBV19 to TRBJ1-5; 9 bases fit TRBD1. V shed 5 bases and J 5 bases; nucleotides not matched to a gene: 10. Per the germline V gene, CDR1 is LNHDA and CDR2 is SQIVND (reference sequence). This CDR3 spans 16 amino acids. CDR3 amino acids: CASSWAGQGGYQPQHF. In nucleotides, the CDR3 is TGTGCCAGTAGTTGGGCGGGACAGGGAGGATATCAGCCCCAGCATTTT.

This chain uses TRBV28 with TRBJ1-1; no definite D call. Germline assignment: CDR1 MDHEN and CDR2 SYDVKM. This CDR3 is built from 14 residues. Trimming shortened V by 6 bases and J by 1 base, and 12 bases separated the two germline ends. CDR3 in amino acids: CASSLERWNTEAFF. The CDR3 DNA follows: TGTGCCAGCAGCTTGGAACGGTGGAACACTGAAGCTTTCTTT.

The V gene is TRBV6-5, the J gene TRBJ1-6, with a possible D match to TRBD1 (6 bases). The CDR3 consists of 14 residues. Germline CDR1 reads MNHEY; CDR2 reads SVGAGI. V was trimmed by 5 bases and J by 5 bases, leaving 10 bases between them. The CDR3 protein is CASSEAGDNSPLHF. DNA of the CDR3: TGTGCCAGCAGTGAGGCAGGGGATAATTCACCCCTCCACTTT.

The chain recombines TRBV6-5 with TRBJ1-4, with D perhaps matching TRBD1 (5 bases). CDR1 is MNHEY, CDR2 SVGAGI, per germline. Trimming left V 2 bases short and J 10 bases short, with 8 bases between. CDR3 length equals 12 residues. DNA of the CDR3: TGTGCCAGCAGTTACGGGGGTGGAAAACTGTTTTTT. Amino acids: CASSYGGGKLFF.

J is TRBJ2-1 and V is TRBV6-1; 7 bases map to TRBD2. The V and J ends lost 5 bases and 2 bases, in that order; junction bases with no gene match: 6. The CDR3 is made up of 15 amino acids. The germline V gene has CDR1 MNHNS and CDR2 SASEGT. The CDR3 protein is CASSTRAGPYNEQFF. The CDR3, as DNA: TGTGCCAGCAGTACAAGAGCGGGACCCTACAATGAGCAGTTCTTC.

This clone is judged medium-sized. The V and J genes are TRBV4-2 and TRBJ2-3, with TRBD2 matching over 14 bases. Germline V gives CDR1 LGHNA, CDR2 YNFKEQ. This CDR3 spans 19 amino acids. V gave up 0 bases and J gave up 3 bases; unmatched junction bases: 8. The CDR3, as DNA: TGTGCCAGCAGCCAAGAGACGACTAGCGGGGGGGGAAGGACAGATACGCAGTATTTT. It encodes CASSQETTSGGGRTDTQYF.

This chain connects TRBV9 to TRBJ1-1; possible D gene TRBD1, 5 bases. Germline V CDR1 and CDR2: SGDLS, YYNGEE. The V gene lost 4 bases and the J gene lost 0 bases, with 22 bases spanning the gap. The CDR3 extends over 18 amino acids. This CDR3 is CASSSRRDPQGVNTEAFF. In nucleotides, the CDR3 is TGTGCCAGCAGCTCCAGACGGGACCCGCAAGGGGTGAACACTGAAGCTTTCTTT.

V usage is TRBV13 and J usage is TRBJ2-3, with 13 bases aligning to TRBD2. The germline V gene has CDR1 PRHDT and CDR2 FYEKMQ (reference sequence). The length of the CDR3 is 16 residues. V shed 4 bases and J 6 bases; nucleotides not matched to a gene: 7. The DNA for the CDR3 is TGTGCCAGCAGCTCTACTAGCGGGGGGGCCGGTGATACGCAGTATTTT. This codes for CASSSTSGGAGDTQYF.

The CDR3 protein is CASSFRNRAGGYTF. The CDR3, as DNA: TGTGCCAGCAGCTTCCGGAACAGGGCGGGCGGCTACACCTTC. The chain carries TRBV7-9 and TRBJ1-2; weak D call: TRBD1 (6 bases). The V gene's germline CDR1 is SEHNR and CDR2 FQNEAQ (reference sequence). Deletions cut 3 bases from V and 8 bases from J, with 16 bases between. This CDR3 is built from 14 residues.

In regard to this clone: The same CDR3 also results from other DNA sequences found in this sample. V and J are TRBV4-1 and TRBJ1-5; D not resolved. Deletions cut 1 base from V and 4 bases from J, with 2 bases between. The CDR3 totals 12 residues. Germline loops: CDR1 MGHRA, CDR2 YSYEKL. CDR3 protein: CASSQGNQPQHF. The CDR3 DNA reads as TGCGCCAGCAGCCAAGGAAATCAGCCCCAGCATTTT.

This sequence joins TRBV13 and TRBJ2-3; 8 nucleotides match TRBD2. CDR1 is PRHDT, CDR2 FYEKMQ, per germline (reference sequence). Trimming removed 5 bases from V and 0 bases from J; junction bases left unmatched: 7. The length of the CDR3 is 16 residues. The CDR3 region has the DNA TGTGCCAGCAGCCCCTACCGGGGGGGCAGCACAGATACGCAGTATTTT. Translated: CASSPYRGGSTDTQYF.